This entry lists 28 T cell receptor beta chains sequenced from one sample in a study of graft-versus-host responses after intestinal transplantation. Profiled with immunoSEQ multiplex PCR; TCRdb holds only in-frame clones, not every one. The sample consists of about 35,000 clones, roughly 92% of them appearing once. These receptors' antigens are unknown. The sample here was unstimulated CD8+ T cells sorted from spleen or lymph node cells, taken before transplant. These receptors were collected from a human donor who was the organ donor for an intestinal transplant.

The V call is TRBV2, the J call TRBJ2-3, with 8 bases matching TRBD2. The CDR3 length is 15 residues. J was trimmed by 11 bases and V by 6 bases; bases with no gene match: 16. Germline lookup yields CDR1 SNHLY and CDR2 FYNNEI. The CDR3 sequence: CASRSGTRGPHEQYF. CDR3 sequence (DNA): TGTGCCAGCAGATCCGGGACTAGAGGGCCCCACGAGCAGTATTTT.

The rearrangement uses TRBV4-3 and TRBJ2-3, with 8 positions matching TRBD2. V was clipped by 1 base and J by 6 bases; unmatched bases: 21. CDR1 is LGHNA, CDR2 YSLEER, per germline. The CDR3 extends over 20 amino acids. CDR3 DNA: TGCGCCAGCAGCCAAGCTACGGGACGGGAACTAGCGGTCCCTACGGATACGCAGTATTTT. It encodes CASSQATGRELAVPTDTQYF.

This clone was seen a few times. The chain is built from TRBV7-8 and TRBJ1-1; D ambiguous. Germline V gene data show CDR1 as SGHVS and CDR2 as FQNEAQ. Between the trimmed V and J ends, which lost 2 bases and 0 bases, there was a span of 4 bases. This CDR3 comprises 13 residues. The CDR3 DNA reads as TGTGCCAGCAGCTTAAGGATGAACACTGAAGCTTTCTTT. Protein: CASSLRMNTEAFF.

This rearrangement joins TRBV28 to TRBJ2-3, with 13 nucleotides matching TRBD2. This CDR3 region has 15 residues. CDR1 MDHEN and CDR2 SYDVKM come from the germline V gene. Germline trimming cut 6 bases from V and 4 bases from J; bases unmatched to any gene: 4. The CDR3, as DNA: TGTGCCAGCAGCCCTGGGACTAGCGGGGCAGATACGCAGTATTTT. This translates into CASSPGTSGADTQYF. The whole variable domain, filled in from reference TRBV28 and TRBJ2-3, reads DVKVTQSSRYLVKRTGEKVFLECVQDMDHENMFWYRQDPGLGLRLIYFSYDVKMKEKGDIPEGYSVSREKKERFSLILESASTNQTSMYLCASSPGTSGADTQYFGPGTRLTVL.

The genes are TRBV2 and TRBJ2-3; 14 bases are shared with TRBD2. With V trimmed by 6 bases and J by 0 bases, 11 bases remained unmatched. This CDR3 comprises 19 residues. Germline V lookup: CDR1 SNHLY, CDR2 FYNNEI. In DNA, the CDR3 is TGTGCCAGCAGCTCCCCCGGGACTAGCGGGAGACACAGCACAGATACGCAGTATTTT. Residues: CASSSPGTSGRHSTDTQYF. Looking up the rest from reference TRBV2 and TRBJ2-3 gives the full variable domain: EPEVTQTPSHQVTQMGQEVILRCVPISNHLYFYWYRQILGQKVEFLVSFYNNEISEKSEIFDDQFSVERPDGSNFTLKIRSTKLEDSAMYFCASSSPGTSGRHSTDTQYFGPGTRLTVL.

The chain is built from TRBV27 and TRBJ2-1, with TRBD2 as a possible D gene (6 bases). Germline V gene lookup returns CDR1 MNHEY and CDR2 SMNVEV (reference sequence). The CDR3 is 14 residues long. The V and J ends lost 3 bases and 7 bases respectively, with 13 bases between them. For the CDR3, the DNA is TGTGCCAGCAGTTTTTCAGGGAGGAAAAATGAGCAGTTCTTC. The encoded protein is CASSFSGRKNEQFF.

The V and J genes are TRBV6-8 and TRBJ2-1; D may be TRBD1 or TRBD2 (6 bases each). V lost 6 bases to trimming and J lost 9 bases, with 9 bases between them. CDR3 length: 11 amino acids. Germline loops: CDR1 MNHGY, CDR2 SAAAGT. The CDR3 loop reads CASSGGVEQFF. The CDR3 region has the DNA TGTGCCAGCAGCGGGGGCGTTGAGCAGTTCTTC.

This clone was found once. This rearrangement joins TRBV6-1 to TRBJ2-7; D gene uncertain. The CDR3 has 13 residues. CDR1 and CDR2 from the germline V gene are MNHNS and SASEGT. V lost 3 bases to trimming and J lost 2 bases, with 8 bases between them. The CDR3 here is CASSDGRTYEQYF. As DNA, the CDR3 is TGTGCCAGCAGTGATGGCAGGACCTACGAGCAGTACTTC.

This clone showed up just once. CDR3 amino acids: CASSLAPSGYNEQFF. CDR3 in DNA: TGTGCCAGCAGCTTAGCCCCAAGCGGCTACAATGAGCAGTTCTTC. V is TRBV7-7 and J is TRBJ2-1, with D maybe TRBD2 (5 bases). The CDR3 has 15 amino acids. The germline V gene encodes CDR1 SSHAT and CDR2 FNYEAQ (reference sequence). Trimming stripped 0 bases from V and 3 bases from J, with 9 bases between.

J is TRBJ2-7 and V is TRBV4-3; 8 nucleotides match TRBD2. V lost 5 bases and J lost 5; bases outside the gene matches: 11. CDR3 size: 15 residues. CDR1 LGHNA and CDR2 YSLEER come from the germline V gene. CDR3 in DNA: TGCGCCAGCAGCTCCGGGGCGGGAGGATTACACGAGCAGTACTTC. This encodes CASSSGAGGLHEQYF.

The chain is built from TRBV5-1 and TRBJ2-3, with 7 bases fitting TRBD1. The V and J ends lost 2 bases and 1 base, in that order; junction bases with no gene match: 1. CDR1 SGHRS and CDR2 YFSETQ come from the germline V gene. The CDR3 totals 14 residues. The CDR3 region has the DNA TGCGCCAGCAGCTTAGGGACAGGCACAGATACGCAGTATTTT. Protein: CASSLGTGTDTQYF.

The table lists this clone with a count of one. The genes are TRBV4-1 and TRBJ2-7; TRBD1 matches at 7 bases. Germline V gene lookup returns CDR1 MGHRA and CDR2 YSYEKL. The V gene end was trimmed by 0 bases and the J gene end by 5 bases; junction bases not matched to a gene: 10. The CDR3 has 16 residues. The CDR3 nucleotides read TGCGCCAGCAGCCAAGATAGGGGACAGAGGATCAACGAGCAGTACTTC. This gives the protein CASSQDRGQRINEQYF.

The chain recombines TRBV7-8 with TRBJ2-5; 7 positions agree with TRBD2. CDR3 length: 15 residues. Germline lookup yields CDR1 SGHVS and CDR2 FQNEAQ. V was pared by 0 bases and J by 0 bases, with 1 base of the junction left unmatched. CDR3 sequence (DNA): TGTGCCAGCAGCTTAGCCAGCGGGGACCAAGAGACCCAGTACTTC. Translated: CASSLASGDQETQYF.

This chain joins TRBV19 and TRBJ2-3; possible D gene TRBD2, 5 bases. Germline V gene sequence: CDR1 LNHDA, CDR2 SQIVND (reference sequence). The CDR3 consists of 13 residues. V gave up 2 bases and J gave up 5 bases, with 8 bases separating them. The CDR3 sequence: CASSITGEDTQYF. As DNA, the CDR3 is TGTGCCAGTAGTATAACCGGGGAAGATACGCAGTATTTT.

In DNA, the CDR3 is TGCGCCAGCAGCCAGTACCGGGACAGCAATCAGCCCCAGCATTTT. Protein: CASSQYRDSNQPQHF. The gene calls are TRBV4-3 and TRBJ1-5; D may be TRBD1 (5 bases). The V and J ends lost 3 bases and 1 base respectively, with 10 bases between them. CDR3 length: 15 residues. Germline CDR1 LGHNA, CDR2 YSLEER.

The J gene is TRBJ2-1, the V gene TRBV9, with TRBD2 as a possible D gene (6 bases). Germline V lookup: CDR1 SGDLS, CDR2 YYNGEE. The CDR3 totals 15 residues. V lost 0 bases, J lost 5 bases, and 12 bases lay in between. CDR3 loop: CASSVVGGVDNEQFF. The CDR3 DNA follows: TGTGCCAGCAGCGTAGTTGGCGGGGTCGACAATGAGCAGTTCTTC.

This chain joins TRBV7-6 and TRBJ2-6, with 11 nucleotides matching TRBD2. V shed 1 base and J 1 base; nucleotides not matched to a gene: 3. This CDR3 is 18 amino acids long. CDR1 and CDR2 (germline): SGHVS, FNYEAQ. CDR3 nucleotides: TGTGCCAGCAGCTTAGTGGCTAGCGGGAGGTCTGGGGCCAACGTCCTGACTTTC. Protein product: CASSLVASGRSGANVLTF.

This clone was recorded only once. J is TRBJ2-1 and V is TRBV6-9; 9 bases are a match to TRBD1. Unmatched junction bases numbered 14, after V lost 9 bases and J lost 8 bases. CDR1 and CDR2 from the germline V gene are MNHGY and SVAAGI. The CDR3 runs 15 residues. In DNA, the CDR3 is TGTGCCAGATTCCTGATCCGGGACAGGGCCGATGAGCAGTTCTTC. Amino acids: CARFLIRDRADEQFF.

The chain carries TRBV5-4 and TRBJ2-1, with unresolved D. V was shortened by 0 bases and J by 6 bases, with 1 base between the two germline ends. This CDR3 is 11 amino acids long. Germline V CDR1 and CDR2: SGHNT, YYREEE (reference sequence). The CDR3: CASSLANEQFF. CDR3 nucleotides: TGTGCCAGCAGCTTGGCCAATGAGCAGTTCTTC.

The gene calls are TRBV6-1 and TRBJ1-5; a weak D match, TRBD1 (5 bases). The CDR3 is made up of 15 amino acids. Germline CDR1 is MNHNS and CDR2 is SASEGT. V was cut by 5 bases and J by 1 base, with 12 bases left in between. As DNA, the CDR3 is TGTGCCAGCAGTTCTAGGGGACGGAGCAATCAGCCCCAGCATTTT. Amino acid sequence: CASSSRGRSNQPQHF.

The rearrangement uses TRBV27 and TRBJ2-3, with D possibly being TRBD1 (6 bases). Trimming took 3 bases from V and 2 from J, leaving 9 bases between them. In germline, CDR1 is MNHEY, CDR2 SMNVEV (reference sequence). The CDR3 is 14 residues long. CDR3 bases: TGTGCCAGCAGTTTTTTGGGACACACAGATACGCAGTATTTT. This codes for CASSFLGHTDTQYF.

The chain is built from TRBV4-2 and TRBJ1-5; no definite D call. The CDR3 contains 14 residues. Germline V lookup: CDR1 LGHNA, CDR2 YNFKEQ. Trimming took off 5 bases at V and 2 bases at J, with 10 bases between the two ends. The CDR3 DNA sequence: TGTGCCAGCAGCGACTTTGGTGGCAATCAGCCCCAGCATTTT. As protein: CASSDFGGNQPQHF.

The chain is built from TRBV25-1 and TRBJ2-5; D gene uncertain. Germline lookup yields CDR1 MGHDK and CDR2 SYGVNS. There are 15 residues in the CDR3. Trimming took 7 bases from V and 4 from J, leaving 19 bases between them. The DNA of the CDR3 is TGTGCCAGCATTGCAGACCATGATGGACGAGAGACCCAGTACTTC. Amino acid sequence: CASIADHDGRETQYF.

This rearrangement joins TRBV4-3 to TRBJ2-7; D is unclear. Trimming stripped 3 bases from V and 0 bases from J, with 6 bases between. CDR1 and CDR2 (germline): LGHNA, YSLEER. The CDR3 is 13 residues long. The CDR3 nucleotides are TGCGCCAGCAGCCAGAGGACCTCCTACGAGCAGTACTTC. This encodes CASSQRTSYEQYF.

This clone was found once. V gene TRBV18 combines with J gene TRBJ2-7; tentative D call: TRBD2 (5 bases). V was shortened by 3 bases and J by 8 bases, with 26 bases between the two germline ends. The length of the CDR3 is 17 residues. Germline loops: CDR1 KGHSH, CDR2 LQKENI. This chain's CDR3 is CASSPDLGDWTPFKQYF. As DNA, the CDR3 is TGTGCCAGCTCACCCGATCTGGGAGATTGGACCCCCTTCAAGCAGTACTTC.

The chain employs TRBV2 and TRBJ2-1; TRBD1 or TRBD2 may be the D gene (5 bases each). V lost 6 bases to trimming and J lost 5 bases, with 14 bases between them. Germline values: CDR1 SNHLY, CDR2 FYNNEI. The CDR3 runs to 14 residues. CDR3 bases: TGTGCCAGCAGGATACTAGACAGTAACAATGAGCAGTTCTTC. Its protein product is CASRILDSNNEQFF.

V usage is TRBV27 and J usage is TRBJ2-1, with D unresolved. The CDR3 length is 13 residues. From germline, CDR1 is MNHEY and CDR2 SMNVEV (reference sequence). Deletions cut 5 bases from V and 8 bases from J, with 13 bases between. CDR3 DNA: TGTGCCAGCAGTCCTCCCAGTCACTATGAGCAGTTCTTC. Translation gives CASSPPSHYEQFF.

The chain links TRBV4-3 to TRBJ1-5; D is undetermined. The CDR3 sequence is 14 residues long. From germline, CDR1 is LGHNA and CDR2 YSLEER. The V end lost 3 bases, the J end lost 10 bases, and 16 bases lay between the germline ends. This CDR3 reads CASSQEVEFQPQHF. DNA for the CDR3: TGCGCCAGCAGCCAGGAGGTGGAGTTTCAACCCCAGCATTTT.